This passage covers 31 T cell receptor beta chains from one sample sequenced in a study of cytomegalovirus exposure and HLA in healthy donors. Primers for the PCR totalled 60 Vbeta and 13 Jbeta. This table comes from immunoSEQ multiplex PCR, and its TCRdb copy is limited to in-frame clones, with some not included. Recorded for this sample: tens of thousands of clones. Sequenced sample: PBMCs. The receptors stem from a woman aged 45 to 65 in good health and CMV-seropositive.

This sequence joins TRBV2 and TRBJ2-2; the match to TRBD1 covers 7 bases. Per germline, CDR1 SNHLY and CDR2 FYNNEI. This CDR3 comprises 16 residues. V was clipped by 2 bases and J by 7 bases; unmatched bases: 10. CDR3: CASSERGGTVVGELFF. For the CDR3, the DNA is TGTGCCAGCAGTGAAAGAGGTGGGACAGTGGTCGGGGAGCTGTTTTTT.

The chain links TRBV6-5 to TRBJ2-2; TRBD2 is a possible D gene (5 bases). Germline V CDR1 and CDR2: MNHEY, SVGAGI. The V and J ends lost 2 bases and 4 bases respectively, with 11 bases between them. The CDR3 length is 15 residues. Written as DNA, the CDR3 is TGTGCCAGCAGTTACGGGGAGTACGGCACCGGGGAGCTGTTTTTT. Its translation: CASSYGEYGTGELFF.

This chain joins TRBV25-1 and TRBJ1-1, with unresolved D. V was clipped by 1 base and J by 4 bases, with 13 bases between them. Germline CDR1 reads MGHDK; CDR2 reads SYGVNS. The CDR3 extends over 15 amino acids. CDR3 sequence reads: CASSELARPITEAFF. Here the CDR3 DNA reads TGTGCCAGCAGTGAATTGGCCAGGCCTATCACTGAAGCTTTCTTT.

DNA of the CDR3: TGTGCCAGCAGACTCGGACTAGCGGGGGGCTCCGGGGAGCTGTTTTTT. This gives the protein CASRLGLAGGSGELFF. The rearrangement links TRBV2 to TRBJ2-2; 14 bases match TRBD2. J lost 6 bases, V lost 6 bases, and 6 bases had no gene match. The CDR3 has 16 residues. Germline V CDR1 and CDR2: SNHLY, FYNNEI.

In DNA, the CDR3 is TGTGCCAGCAGTTTAAACAGGGGGCTCGGGGAAAAACTGTTTTTT. This encodes CASSLNRGLGEKLFF. The gene calls are TRBV6-1 and TRBJ1-4; TRBD1 aligns across 9 bases. Germline V gene lookup returns CDR1 MNHNS and CDR2 SASEGT. The CDR3 contains 15 residues. With V trimmed by 5 bases and J by 8 bases, 9 bases remained unmatched.

J is TRBJ1-3 and V is TRBV9; 7 bases match TRBD1. The CDR3 consists of 15 residues. After removal of 4 bases from V and 4 bases from J, the junction contained 8 bases not matched to a gene. Per the germline V gene, CDR1 is SGDLS and CDR2 is YYNGEE. The CDR3 DNA is TGTGCCAGCAGCTCCACCGGGACAGCAGGAAACACCATATATTTT. The encoded protein is CASSSTGTAGNTIYF.

To note about this clone: A junction end diverges from the germline sequence, so it may reflect a read error. V usage is TRBV28 and J usage is TRBJ1-2, with 7 bases matching TRBD1. The length of the CDR3 is 13 residues. Germline V lookup: CDR1 MDHEN, CDR2 SYDVKM. CDR3 sequence (DNA): TGTGCCAACAGTTTCCAGGGGGTTTATGGCTACACCTTC. Translated: CANSFQGVYGYTF.

The chain has TRBV4-3 and TRBJ1-1; D is unclear. The CDR3 length is 14 residues. Per germline, CDR1 LGHNA and CDR2 YSLEER. The V gene lost 0 bases and the J gene lost 5 bases, with 10 bases spanning the gap. DNA for the CDR3: TGCGCCAGCAGCCAAGACAGGAGGGTAACTGAAGCTTTCTTT. Its translation is CASSQDRRVTEAFF.

The genes are TRBV2 and TRBJ1-2, with 8 bases that match TRBD1. The CDR3 loop spans 15 amino acids. Germline CDR1 is SNHLY and CDR2 is FYNNEI. Trimming at V came to 7 bases and at J to 8 bases, leaving 15 bases not matched to a gene. CDR3 protein: CASILFLGQGTGYTF. The CDR3 DNA sequence: TGTGCCAGCATTCTCTTCCTAGGACAGGGAACCGGCTACACCTTC.

In DNA, the CDR3 is TGTGCCAGCTCACGACAGGACAATCAGCCCCAGCATTTT. Encoded protein: CASSRQDNQPQHF. The chain combines TRBV18 with TRBJ1-5, with D possibly TRBD1 on 6 matching bases. Germline CDR1 reads KGHSH; CDR2 reads LQKENI. V lost 4 bases and J 3 bases, leaving 7 bases between the germline ends. This CDR3 spans 13 amino acids.

This chain connects TRBV11-2 to TRBJ2-1; 11 bases map to TRBD2. Trimming took 6 bases from V and 4 from J; bases not matched to a gene: 11. CDR3 size: 17 residues. Germline assignment: CDR1 SGHAT and CDR2 FQNNGV. The CDR3 nucleotides read TGTGCCAGCAGGTCAACAATGACTAGCGGGGTTTACAATGAGCAGTTCTTC. It is translated as CASRSTMTSGVYNEQFF.

This chain links TRBV11-2 with TRBJ2-1, with TRBD1 matching 8 bases. CDR1 is SGHAT and CDR2 is FQNNGV in the germline V gene. V shed 1 base and J 6 bases; nucleotides not matched to a gene: 5. The CDR3 runs to 15 residues. CDR3 nucleotide sequence: TGTGCCAGCAGCTTAGTTGCAGGGGGCGGCAATGAGCAGTTCTTC. Translated: CASSLVAGGGNEQFF. Based on the CDR3 plus reference TRBV11-2 and TRBJ2-1, the full variable domain is EAGVAQSPRYKIIEKRQSVAFWCNPISGHATLYWYQQILGQGPKLLIQFQNNGVVDDSQLPKDRFSAERLKGVDSTLKIQPAKLEDSAVYLCASSLVAGGGNEQFFGPGTRLTVL.

This chain joins TRBV2 and TRBJ1-6, with 9 positions matching TRBD1. V lost 8 bases to trimming and J lost 9 bases; unmatched junction nucleotides: 5. This CDR3 has 13 residues. Germline V lookup: CDR1 SNHLY, CDR2 FYNNEI. CDR3 in DNA: TGTGCCAGCCAGGGACAGGGTACTTCACCCCTCCACTTT. It specifies CASQGQGTSPLHF.

The chain is built from TRBV7-2 and TRBJ1-2; TRBD1 is a possible D gene (6 bases). The ends were cut back, 5 bases at V and 8 bases at J, with 18 bases in the middle. The CDR3 totals 14 residues. Germline-derived CDR1 and CDR2 are SGHTA and FQGNSA. CDR3 nucleotide sequence: TGTGCCAGCAGCACGTACAGGGATGAAGGAGGCTACACCTTC. Amino acid sequence: CASSTYRDEGGYTF.

The rearrangement uses TRBV28 and TRBJ2-7; 7 bases map to TRBD1. Germline CDR1 is MDHEN and CDR2 is SYDVKM. The CDR3 is 14 amino acids. V was clipped by 5 bases and J by 4 bases; unmatched bases: 8. The CDR3 protein is CASSLGGFGYEQYF. The CDR3 DNA is TGTGCCAGCAGTCTAGGGGGCTTCGGGTACGAGCAGTACTTC.

The chain links TRBV7-2 to TRBJ1-6; a possible D gene is TRBD1 (5 bases). With 5 bases removed from V and 13 bases from J, the gap between germline ends came to 18 bases. The CDR3 contains 14 residues. Germline V lookup: CDR1 SGHTA, CDR2 FQGNSA. CDR3 nucleotides: TGTGCCAGCAGCGCAAGCCAGGGTTTGACCCCCCTCCACTTT. This encodes CASSASQGLTPLHF.

This chain connects TRBV5-6 to TRBJ2-1, with a possible D match to TRBD1 (5 bases). V lost 2 bases to trimming and J lost 2 bases, with 14 bases between them. The CDR3 contains 16 residues. Looked up from germline, CDR1 is SGHDT and CDR2 is YYEEEE. This CDR3 reads CASSFSWGSTYNEQFF. DNA for the CDR3: TGTGCCAGCAGCTTTTCTTGGGGCAGCACCTACAATGAGCAGTTCTTC.

The gene calls are TRBV9 and TRBJ2-3, with TRBD2 as a possible D gene (6 bases). The length of the CDR3 is 13 residues. Trimming pared 9 bases from V and 0 bases from J, leaving 11 bases between. Germline V gives CDR1 SGDLS, CDR2 YYNGEE. CDR3 amino acids: CATGRGSTDTQYF. In DNA, the CDR3 is TGTGCCACAGGGCGGGGTAGCACAGATACGCAGTATTTT. Based on the CDR3 plus reference TRBV9 and TRBJ2-3, the full variable domain is DSGVTQTPKHLITATGQRVTLRCSPRSGDLSVYWYQQSLDQGLQFLIQYYNGEERAKGNILERFSAQQFPDLHSELNLSSLELGDSALYFCATGRGSTDTQYFGPGTRLTVL.

The genes are TRBV13 and TRBJ2-2, with D hard to call. V gave up 5 bases and J gave up 8 bases, with 12 bases separating them. In germline, CDR1 is PRHDT, CDR2 FYEKMQ (reference sequence). The CDR3 spans 13 residues. The CDR3 DNA follows: TGTGCCAGCAGCCTCCCCCCGGTGGGGGAGCTGTTTTTT. Translation: CASSLPPVGELFF.

This chain joins TRBV30 and TRBJ1-1, with D possibly being TRBD1 (5 bases). The CDR3 is 13 amino acids. The germline V gene has CDR1 GTSNPN and CDR2 SVGIG (reference sequence). V lost 3 bases to trimming and J lost 4 bases, with 12 bases between them. CDR3 residues: CAWSKGRGTEAFF. The CDR3 region has the DNA TGTGCCTGGAGCAAGGGGAGGGGCACTGAAGCTTTCTTT. Full variable domain (missing parts from reference TRBV30 and TRBJ1-1): SQTIHQWPATLVQPVGSPLSLECTVEGTSNPNLYWYRQAAGRGLQLLFYSVGIGQISSEVPQNLSASRPQDRQFILSSKKLLLSDSGFYLCAWSKGRGTEAFFGQGTRLTVV.

The rearrangement joins TRBV19 to TRBJ1-5; possible D gene TRBD1, 6 bases. Germline CDR1 and CDR2: LNHDA and SQIVND (reference sequence). The CDR3 is 13 amino acids. The V gene lost 11 bases and the J gene lost 0 bases, with 11 bases spanning the gap. The CDR3, as DNA: TGTGCCGGGGGCCAGTATAGCAATCAGCCCCAGCATTTT. It translates to CAGGQYSNQPQHF. Variable domain in full (rest from reference TRBV19 and TRBJ1-5): DGGITQSPKYLFRKEGQNVTLSCEQNLNHDAMYWYRQDPGQGLRLIYYSQIVNDFQKGDIAEGYSVSREKKESFPLTVTSAQKNPTAFYLCAGGQYSNQPQHFGDGTRLSIL.

The V gene is TRBV28, the J gene TRBJ1-2; a possible D gene is TRBD1 (6 bases). Between the trimmed V and J ends, which lost 7 bases and 2 bases, there was a span of 14 bases. This CDR3 is 14 amino acids long. Germline CDR1 reads MDHEN; CDR2 reads SYDVKM. CDR3 bases: TGTGCCAGCAATGTACAGGGTGCCAACTATGGCTACACCTTC. Protein sequence: CASNVQGANYGYTF.

The V and J genes are TRBV19 and TRBJ1-2, with 8 bases that match TRBD1. This CDR3 region has 16 residues. With V trimmed by 7 bases and J by 0 bases, 10 bases remained unmatched. Per germline, CDR1 LNHDA and CDR2 SQIVND (reference sequence). CDR3 in DNA: TGTGCCAGTACTGTGGGGGCAGGGGGCACTAACTATGGCTACACCTTC. Protein product: CASTVGAGGTNYGYTF. The variable domain in full, with the rest retrieved from reference TRBV19 and TRBJ1-2, is DGGITQSPKYLFRKEGQNVTLSCEQNLNHDAMYWYRQDPGQGLRLIYYSQIVNDFQKGDIAEGYSVSREKKESFPLTVTSAQKNPTAFYLCASTVGAGGTNYGYTFGSGTRLTVV.

V is TRBV28 and J is TRBJ1-1; 10 bases map to TRBD1. The CDR3 is 14 amino acids. V was clipped by 7 bases and J by 0 bases; unmatched bases: 2. Germline V gene sequence: CDR1 MDHEN, CDR2 SYDVKM. The CDR3 DNA reads TGTGCCAGCATGACAGGGGGCGTGAACACTGAAGCTTTCTTT. Encoded protein: CASMTGGVNTEAFF.

The V call is TRBV7-9, the J call TRBJ2-1; 10 positions match TRBD2. CDR1 and CDR2 (germline): SEHNR, FQNEAQ (reference sequence). Germline trimming cut 5 bases from V and 9 bases from J; bases unmatched to any gene: 10. This CDR3 is 15 amino acids long. In DNA form, the CDR3 reads TGTGCCAGCAGCCCCGGACTAGCGGAGGGGCGTGAGCAGTTCTTC. It is translated as CASSPGLAEGREQFF. Full variable domain (remainder filled in from reference TRBV7-9 and TRBJ2-1): DTGVSQNPRHKITKRGQNVTFRCDPISEHNRLYWYRQTLGQGPEFLTYFQNEAQLEKSRLLSDRFSAERPKGSFSTLEIQRTEQGDSAMYLCASSPGLAEGREQFFGPGTRLTVL.

The rearrangement links TRBV28 to TRBJ1-1; D is unclear. Germline V gene data show CDR1 as MDHEN and CDR2 as SYDVKM. This CDR3 region has 15 residues. Trimming took off 2 bases at V and 0 bases at J, with 10 bases between the two ends. The DNA of the CDR3 is TGTGCCAGCAGTTTACCCCTACCTATGAACACTGAAGCTTTCTTT. Its translation: CASSLPLPMNTEAFF. Based on the CDR3 plus reference TRBV28 and TRBJ1-1, the full variable domain is DVKVTQSSRYLVKRTGEKVFLECVQDMDHENMFWYRQDPGLGLRLIYFSYDVKMKEKGDIPEGYSVSREKKERFSLILESASTNQTSMYLCASSLPLPMNTEAFFGQGTRLTVV.

The J gene is TRBJ1-2, the V gene TRBV19; weak D call: TRBD1 (6 bases). Germline loops: CDR1 LNHDA, CDR2 SQIVND (reference sequence). V lost 4 bases and J 0 bases, leaving 9 bases between the germline ends. The CDR3 spans 14 residues. The CDR3 sequence is CASSKQGTNYGYTF. As DNA, the CDR3 is TGTGCCAGTAGTAAACAGGGTACTAACTATGGCTACACCTTC.

The chain couples TRBV6-6 to TRBJ1-5; the D gene is possibly TRBD1 (6 bases). The CDR3 has 14 residues. From germline, CDR1 is MNHNY and CDR2 SVGAGI (reference sequence). V shed 6 bases and J shed 3 bases, with 12 bases lying between them. CDR3 sequence reads: CASSQDRDNQPQHF. CDR3 DNA sequence: TGTGCCAGCAGCCAGGACAGAGACAATCAGCCCCAGCATTTT.

The rearrangement joins TRBV6-4 to TRBJ2-2; 12 bases line up with TRBD2. The V gene end was trimmed by 6 bases and the J gene end by 0 bases; junction bases not matched to a gene: 5. The germline gives CDR1 MRHNA, CDR2 SNTAGT. The CDR3 has 17 amino acids. The CDR3 spells CASRKLAGGTNTGELFF. The CDR3 DNA reads TGTGCCAGCAGGAAACTAGCGGGGGGTACGAACACCGGGGAGCTGTTTTTT.

The rearrangement joins TRBV2 to TRBJ2-2, with 10 bases fitting TRBD2. V lost 7 bases, J lost 5 bases, and 1 base stayed unmatched. This CDR3 comprises 13 residues. CDR1 and CDR2 from the germline V gene are SNHLY and FYNNEI. The CDR3 sequence: CASKREGTGELFF. CDR3 nucleotides: TGTGCCAGCAAGCGGGAGGGGACCGGGGAGCTGTTTTTT.

V is TRBV14 and J is TRBJ2-7, with a tentative D call TRBD2 (5 bases). Deletions cut 1 base from V and 0 bases from J, with 19 bases between. Germline CDR1 is SGHDN and CDR2 is FVKESK. The CDR3 runs 18 residues. Here the CDR3 reads CASSQGTLRIGGSYEQYF. DNA for the CDR3: TGTGCCAGCAGCCAAGGGACGCTCCGGATCGGAGGCTCCTACGAGCAGTACTTC. Looking up the rest from reference TRBV14 and TRBJ2-7 gives the full variable domain: EAGVTQFPSHSVIEKGQTVTLRCDPISGHDNLYWYRRVMGKEIKFLLHFVKESKQDESGMPNNRFLAERTGGTYSTLKVQPAELEDSGVYFCASSQGTLRIGGSYEQYFGPGTRLTVT.